This T cell receptor (beta chain) was recorded in a study of control samples from healthy donors and cancer patients. Germline assignment: CDR1 SGHRS and CDR2 YFSETQ. J lost 7 bases, V lost 1 base, and 9 bases had no gene match. The CDR3 loop spans 15 amino acids. Assay used: immunoSEQ multiplex PCR; TCRdb lists only in-frame clones, some missing. The table records more than 100,000 clones, roughly 90% of them present only once. The sequenced sample consisted of blood. This TCR was sampled from a man in his late teens or twenties in good health. The rearrangement links TRBV5-1 to TRBJ1-1; 8 bases match TRBD1. Here the CDR3 reads CASSLWATGESEAFF. The CDR3 DNA sequence: TGCGCCAGCAGCTTGTGGGCGACAGGGGAGAGTGAAGCTTTCTTT. The whole variable domain, remainder taken from reference TRBV5-1 and TRBJ1-1, is KAGVTQTPRYLIKTRGQQVTLSCSPISGHRSVSWYQQTPGQGLQFLFEYFSETQRNKGNFPGRFSGRQFSNSRSEMNVSTLELGDSALYLCASSLWATGESEAFFGQGTRLTVV.